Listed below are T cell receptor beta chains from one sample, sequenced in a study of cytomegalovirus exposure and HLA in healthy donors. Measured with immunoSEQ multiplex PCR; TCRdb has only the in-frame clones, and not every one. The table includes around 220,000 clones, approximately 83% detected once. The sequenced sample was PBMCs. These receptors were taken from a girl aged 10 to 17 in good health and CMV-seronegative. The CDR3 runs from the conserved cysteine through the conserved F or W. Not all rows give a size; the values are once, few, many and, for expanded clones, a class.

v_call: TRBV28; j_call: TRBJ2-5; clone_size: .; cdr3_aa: CASNSQGQETQYF
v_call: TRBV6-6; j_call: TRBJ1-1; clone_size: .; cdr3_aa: CASHKQGRSTEAFF
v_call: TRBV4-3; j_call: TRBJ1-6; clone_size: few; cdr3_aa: CASSPPGGANSPLHF
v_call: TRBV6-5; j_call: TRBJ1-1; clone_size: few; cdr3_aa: CASNRGTEAFF
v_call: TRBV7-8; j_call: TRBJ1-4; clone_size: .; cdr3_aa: CASSSTYRGTTNEKLFF
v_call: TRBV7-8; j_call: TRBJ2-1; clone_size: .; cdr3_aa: CASSFADYEQFF
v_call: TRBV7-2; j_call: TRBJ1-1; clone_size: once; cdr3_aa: CASSLKGAGTEAFF
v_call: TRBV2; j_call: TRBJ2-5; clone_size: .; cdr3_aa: CASRQGVQETQYF
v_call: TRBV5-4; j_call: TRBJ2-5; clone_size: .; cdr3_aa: CASSLAAEETQYF
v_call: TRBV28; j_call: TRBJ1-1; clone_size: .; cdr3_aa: CAARTGSLAAFF
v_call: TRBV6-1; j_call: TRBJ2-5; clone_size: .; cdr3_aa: CASSEMSAGPETQYF
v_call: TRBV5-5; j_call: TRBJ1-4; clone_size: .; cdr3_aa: CASSWDRDEKLFF
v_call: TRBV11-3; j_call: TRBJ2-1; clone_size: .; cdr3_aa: CASATSAGARGDEQFF
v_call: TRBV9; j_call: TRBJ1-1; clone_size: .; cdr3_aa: CASSGSRGPNTEAFF
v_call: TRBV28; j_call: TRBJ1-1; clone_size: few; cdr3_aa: CASSSPREAFF
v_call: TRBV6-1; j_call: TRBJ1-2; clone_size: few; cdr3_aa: CASSAGPFGYTF
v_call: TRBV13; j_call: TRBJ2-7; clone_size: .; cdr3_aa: CASSTRAGGPYEQYF
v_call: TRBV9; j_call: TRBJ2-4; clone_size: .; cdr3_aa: CASSVGGVAKNIQYF
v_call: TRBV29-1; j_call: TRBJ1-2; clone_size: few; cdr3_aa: CSVSGDHGYTF
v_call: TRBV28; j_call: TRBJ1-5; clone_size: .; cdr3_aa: CASRSGQGIHQPQHF
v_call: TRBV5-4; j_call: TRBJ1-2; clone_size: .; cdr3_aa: CASSFQGAGRGYTF
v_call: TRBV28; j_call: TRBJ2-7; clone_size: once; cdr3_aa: CASSFGTDYEQYF
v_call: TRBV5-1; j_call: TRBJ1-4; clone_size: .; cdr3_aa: CASSFGEKLVVTNEKLFF
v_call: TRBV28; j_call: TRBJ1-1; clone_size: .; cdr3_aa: CASSLKGGVSSEAFF
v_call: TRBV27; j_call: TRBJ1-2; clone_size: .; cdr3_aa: CASSSNNRNGYTF
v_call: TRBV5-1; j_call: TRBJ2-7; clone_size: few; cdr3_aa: CASNGDSSYEQYF
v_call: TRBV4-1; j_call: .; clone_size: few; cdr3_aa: CASSQGSRFYEQYF
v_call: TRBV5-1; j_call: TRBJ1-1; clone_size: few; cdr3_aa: CASSLGRGNTEAFF
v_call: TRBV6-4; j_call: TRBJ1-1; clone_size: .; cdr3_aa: CASRPDGVGTEAFF
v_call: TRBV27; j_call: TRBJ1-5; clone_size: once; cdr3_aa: CASSLDSLSGNQPQHF
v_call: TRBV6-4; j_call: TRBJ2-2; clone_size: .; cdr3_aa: CASSDAGGANTGELFF
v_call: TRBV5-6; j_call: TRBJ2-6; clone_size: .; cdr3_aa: CASSDRSGANVLTF
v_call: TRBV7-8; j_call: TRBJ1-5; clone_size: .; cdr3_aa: CASSPAGYRGGNQPQHF
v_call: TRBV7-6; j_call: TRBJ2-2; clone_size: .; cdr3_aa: CARRDLNTGELFF
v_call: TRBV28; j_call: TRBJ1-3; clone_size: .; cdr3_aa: CASSSRDRGYSGNTIYF
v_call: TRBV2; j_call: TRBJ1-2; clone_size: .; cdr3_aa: CASILAPRNYGYTF
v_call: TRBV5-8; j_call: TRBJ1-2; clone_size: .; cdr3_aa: CASSLDSPGPYGYTF
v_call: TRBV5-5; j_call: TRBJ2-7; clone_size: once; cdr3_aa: CASSLRDIYEQYF
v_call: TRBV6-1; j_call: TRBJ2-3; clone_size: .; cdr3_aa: CASNRVGTDTQYF
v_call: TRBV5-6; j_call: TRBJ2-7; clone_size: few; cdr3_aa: CASSSGIPIEQYF
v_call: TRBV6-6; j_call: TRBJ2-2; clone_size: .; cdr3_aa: CASRGTSGANGELFF
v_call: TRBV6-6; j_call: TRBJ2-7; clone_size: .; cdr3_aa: CASSKTTESSYEQYF
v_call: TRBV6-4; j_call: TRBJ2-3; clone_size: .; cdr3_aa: CASSERAGTDTQYF
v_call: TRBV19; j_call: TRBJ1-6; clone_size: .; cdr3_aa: CASKLGSHNSPLHF